The present T cell receptor beta chain was sequenced within a study of T cell repertoires in cytomegalovirus infection. Study findings and constraints: People with CMV and the relevant HLA were identified by cumulative public TCR beta family frequency.

This CDR3 comprises 14 residues. Trimming took off 1 base at V and 4 bases at J, with 12 bases between the two ends. Germline assignment: CDR1 SGHDT and CDR2 YYEEEE. TCRdb independently ran MiXCR on the reads; one entry per CDR3 protein. The sample includes about 740,000 distinct CDR3 sequences, approximately 34% of them seen just once. Remarks on this clonotype: As yet, its antigen is unknown.

This sequence was found in a human donor in good health (CMV status not recorded). Some clones in this sample may be carry-over from other donors' samples. Input material: PBMCs. This sequence joins TRBV5-6 and TRBJ2-7; D unclear. The CDR3 nucleotides read TGTGCCAGCAGCTTGTATGCCGCCCCATACGAGCAGTACTTC. Residues: CASSLYAAPYEQYF.